One and the same sample provided the 3 T cell receptor beta chains below, sequenced in a study of T cell responses to AZD1222 COVID-19 vaccine. The table came from immunoSEQ multiplex PCR; TCRdb's copy has only in-frame clones and leaves some out. Of around 130,000 clones detected, about 94% appear once; the ten largest clones hold around 7%. The sequencing here drew on peripheral blood, taken on day 0 of AZD1222 vaccination. The source is an adult in good health.

The chain recombines TRBV6-5 with TRBJ2-1; 7 bases are a match to TRBD1. The CDR3 consists of 13 residues. Germline trimming cut 8 bases from V and 7 bases from J; bases unmatched to any gene: 8. The V gene's germline CDR1 is MNHEY and CDR2 SVGAGI. Written as DNA, the CDR3 is TGTGCCAGCCCGGGACAGTACGAAAATGAGCAGTTCTTC. This sequence encodes CASPGQYENEQFF.

This chain uses TRBV19 with TRBJ1-2, with a possible D match to TRBD1 (6 bases). V was trimmed by 10 bases and J by 4 bases, leaving 25 bases between them. CDR1 and CDR2 (germline): LNHDA, SQIVND (reference sequence). The CDR3 runs 16 residues. The CDR3 bases are TGTGCCACACCCCCCTGGGACACACAGGGAGTCTATGGCTACACCTTC. Its translation is CATPPWDTQGVYGYTF.

This rearrangement joins TRBV30 to TRBJ2-3; D not certain. V lost 2 bases to trimming and J lost 6 bases, with 6 bases between them. CDR1 GTSNPN and CDR2 SVGIG come from the germline V gene (reference sequence). The CDR3 extends over 11 amino acids. The CDR3 loop reads CAWSLGDTQYF. The CDR3 bases are TGTGCCTGGAGTCTGGGTGATACGCAGTATTTT.